Presented here are 25 T cell receptor beta chains from one specimen sequenced in a study of shared clonotypes between healthy human individuals. Measured with immunoSEQ multiplex PCR; TCRdb has only the in-frame clones, and not every one. Here the sample spans over 850,000 clones, about 84% being singletons. Sequencing used memory CD4+ T cells from PBMCs. The subset was: CD45RA-negative fraction. The receptors were sampled from a man between 18 and 35 years old in good health. Some clones in this sample may be carry-over from other donors' samples.

This clone has only a few counts. This chain links TRBV9 with TRBJ2-2; TRBD2 matches 12 bases. The CDR3 spans 18 residues. The V and J ends lost 2 bases and 1 base, in that order; junction bases with no gene match: 6. Germline V gene data show CDR1 as SGDLS and CDR2 as YYNGEE. The CDR3 region is CASSVPSGRAKNTGELFF. In DNA, the CDR3 is TGTGCCAGCAGCGTCCCTAGCGGGAGGGCCAAGAACACCGGGGAGCTGTTTTTT.

The chain uses TRBV7-2 and TRBJ2-7; 9 bases line up with TRBD2. Looked up from germline, CDR1 is SGHTA and CDR2 is FQGNSA. The CDR3 loop spans 14 amino acids. V trimming: 3 bases; J trimming: 5 bases; junction bases outside the gene matches: 5. In DNA form, the CDR3 reads TGTGCCAGCAGCTTCAGCGGGAGGAACGACGAGCAGTACTTC. Translated, it gives CASSFSGRNDEQYF. The complete variable domain, with remaining parts taken from reference TRBV7-2 and TRBJ2-7, reads GAGVSQSPSNKVTEKGKDVELRCDPISGHTALYWYRQSLGQGLEFLIYFQGNSAPDKSGLPSDRFSAERTGGSVSTLTIQRTQQEDSAVYLCASSFSGRNDEQYFGPGTRLTVT.

V usage is TRBV28 and J usage is TRBJ2-4; D might be TRBD2 (5 bases). V was pared by 6 bases and J by 1 base, with 16 bases between. There are 16 residues in the CDR3. The germline CDR1 and CDR2 sequences are MDHEN and SYDVKM. In DNA, the CDR3 is TGTGCCAGCAGCCCACTGGGGAGTGCGGCCAAAAACATTCAGTACTTC. This codes for CASSPLGSAAKNIQYF.

This chain links TRBV4-3 with TRBJ1-2; D remains unclear. Germline V gene lookup returns CDR1 LGHNA and CDR2 YSLEER. Deletions cut 3 bases from V and 3 bases from J, with 8 bases between. This CDR3 is built from 13 residues. The DNA of the CDR3 is TGCGCCAGCAGCCAGAGTGGGGACTATGGCTACACCTTC. It codes for CASSQSGDYGYTF.

This clone has more than one count but fewer than ten. J is TRBJ1-1 and V is TRBV5-1; D is ambiguous. Per the germline V gene, CDR1 is SGHRS and CDR2 is YFSETQ. V was pared by 4 bases and J by 5 bases, with 18 bases between. This CDR3 has 15 residues. The CDR3 reads CASSIREALSTEAFF. As DNA, the CDR3 is TGCGCCAGCAGCATCCGGGAAGCGTTGTCGACTGAAGCTTTCTTT.

The chain combines TRBV7-9 with TRBJ2-3; TRBD2 agrees at 15 bases. The CDR3 loop spans 16 amino acids. The junction had 6 bases not matched to a gene; V was cut back by 5 bases and J by 6 bases. Germline values: CDR1 SEHNR, CDR2 FQNEAQ (reference sequence). This CDR3 reads CASSLRTSGRGDTQYF. CDR3 nucleotides: TGTGCCAGCAGCCTAAGGACTAGCGGGAGGGGCGATACGCAGTATTTT.

The V and J genes are TRBV11-2 and TRBJ2-7, with D perhaps being TRBD1 or TRBD2 (5 bases each). CDR3 length: 16 amino acids. Looked up from germline, CDR1 is SGHAT and CDR2 is FQNNGV. Trimming removed 0 bases from V and 0 bases from J, with 12 bases in between. Here the CDR3 reads CASSLDRGFSSYEQYF. In DNA form, the CDR3 reads TGTGCCAGCAGCTTAGACCGGGGCTTTAGCTCCTACGAGCAGTACTTC.

This clone was recorded once. The V gene is TRBV25-1, the J gene TRBJ2-7, with 9 positions matching TRBD2. There are 15 residues in the CDR3. V shed 5 bases and J 1 base; nucleotides not matched to a gene: 6. Germline V gene sequence: CDR1 MGHDK, CDR2 SYGVNS. The CDR3 sequence is CASSPSGRRSYEQYF. CDR3 coding DNA: TGTGCCAGCAGTCCCAGCGGGAGGCGATCCTACGAGCAGTACTTC.

The V and J genes are TRBV11-3 and TRBJ2-7, with D possibly being TRBD2 (6 bases). V was cut by 5 bases and J by 1 base, with 12 bases left in between. CDR1 is SGHNT and CDR2 is YENEEA in the germline V gene. The length of the CDR3 is 14 residues. The CDR3 sequence: CASSPSAGSYEQYF. The CDR3 DNA sequence: TGTGCCAGCAGCCCCTCCGCGGGGTCCTACGAGCAGTACTTC.

The chain joins TRBV10-3 to TRBJ2-3; D is tentatively TRBD1 or TRBD2 (5 bases each). V was pared by 6 bases and J by 5 bases, with 15 bases between. Germline V lookup: CDR1 ENHRY, CDR2 SYGVKD. CDR3 length: 14 amino acids. The CDR3 sequence is CAISDGTQGDTQYF. In DNA form, the CDR3 reads TGTGCCATCAGCGACGGGACCCAGGGAGATACGCAGTATTTT.

Details on this clone: Distinct nucleotide sequences in the sample also encode this CDR3. This chain joins TRBV18 and TRBJ2-2; D not resolved. Looked up from germline, CDR1 is KGHSH and CDR2 is LQKENI. Deletions cut 3 bases from V and 0 bases from J, with 2 bases between. The CDR3 consists of 13 residues. CDR3 loop: CASSPSNTGELFF. DNA of the CDR3: TGTGCCAGCTCACCGTCGAACACCGGGGAGCTGTTTTTT.

This clone came up once. This chain uses TRBV7-3 with TRBJ2-1; 8 nucleotides line up with TRBD2. Germline values: CDR1 SGHTA, CDR2 FQGTGA. V trimming: 5 bases; J trimming: 0 bases; junction bases outside the gene matches: 0. This CDR3 is built from 14 residues. CDR3 DNA: TGTGCCAGCAGCAGCGGGAGCTCCTACAATGAGCAGTTCTTC. As protein: CASSSGSSYNEQFF.

V gene TRBV11-2 combines with J gene TRBJ2-1; the D is unclear. V lost 4 bases to trimming and J lost 9 bases, with 10 bases between them. The CDR3 extends over 12 amino acids. Germline V gene sequence: CDR1 SGHAT, CDR2 FQNNGV. CDR3 DNA: TGTGCCAGCAGCTCAGCGAGCGCTGAGCAGTTCTTC. Translation gives CASSSASAEQFF.

CDR3 DNA: TGTGCCAGCAGTGCGGGACCGCTTAACTATGGCTACACCTTC. As protein: CASSAGPLNYGYTF. V is TRBV2 and J is TRBJ1-2, with D possibly being TRBD1 (5 bases). Between the trimmed V and J ends, which lost 4 bases and 1 base, there was a span of 10 bases. This CDR3 contains 14 residues. Germline-derived CDR1 and CDR2 are SNHLY and FYNNEI. Drawing the rest from reference TRBV2 and TRBJ1-2, the complete variable domain is EPEVTQTPSHQVTQMGQEVILRCVPISNHLYFYWYRQILGQKVEFLVSFYNNEISEKSEIFDDQFSVERPDGSNFTLKIRSTKLEDSAMYFCASSAGPLNYGYTFGSGTRLTVV.

To note about this clone: This same CDR3 is encoded by further DNA sequences in the sample. The chain recombines TRBV2 with TRBJ1-1; 8 positions match TRBD1. The CDR3 loop spans 14 amino acids. The junction had 2 bases not matched to a gene; V was cut back by 4 bases and J by 1 base. Germline-derived CDR1 and CDR2 are SNHLY and FYNNEI. The CDR3 sequence is CASSVQGGNTEAFF. The DNA for the CDR3 is TGTGCCAGCAGTGTACAGGGGGGGAACACTGAAGCTTTCTTT.

This chain connects TRBV7-2 to TRBJ2-2, with 9 nucleotides matching TRBD2. This CDR3 has 17 amino acids. Losses at the gene ends were 5 bases for V and 4 bases for J; bases not matched to a gene: 11. Germline-derived CDR1 and CDR2 are SGHTA and FQGNSA. CDR3 nucleotide sequence: TGTGCCAGCAGCGCCGGGGCGGGAGGGTTCGGCACCGGGGAGCTGTTTTTT. As protein: CASSAGAGGFGTGELFF.

The rearrangement joins TRBV28 to TRBJ2-3; 11 bases fit TRBD2. The V segment lost 4 bases and the J segment 11 bases; nucleotides outside the gene matches: 17. Germline CDR1 and CDR2: MDHEN and SYDVKM. The CDR3 totals 17 residues. The CDR3 loop is CASSSPTLAGGFGRQYF. CDR3 in DNA: TGTGCCAGCAGTTCTCCAACGCTAGCGGGAGGCTTCGGTAGGCAGTATTTT.

The V gene is TRBV27, the J gene TRBJ2-7, with D hard to call. CDR3 length: 13 residues. V was cut by 6 bases and J by 4 bases, with 13 bases left in between. Per the germline V gene, CDR1 is MNHEY and CDR2 is SMNVEV (reference sequence). The chain's CDR3 is CASRRFGSYEQYF. In nucleotides, the CDR3 is TGTGCCAGCAGACGATTCGGATCATACGAGCAGTACTTC.

The chain combines TRBV4-1 with TRBJ1-1, with D perhaps TRBD1 (5 bases). Germline CDR1 and CDR2: MGHRA and YSYEKL. The CDR3 totals 14 residues. The V end was cut by 4 bases, the J end by 5 bases, with 14 bases between. DNA of the CDR3: TGCGCCAGCAGCCGCAAAGGGACGATTACTGAAGCTTTCTTT. Amino acids: CASSRKGTITEAFF.

This clone was picked up one time. The gene calls are TRBV10-3 and TRBJ2-2, with D hard to call. The CDR3 has 12 residues. The V gene's germline CDR1 is ENHRY and CDR2 SYGVKD. Trimming removed 9 bases from V and 0 bases from J, with 5 bases in between. The CDR3 coding sequence is TGTGCCATTAGTCCGAACACCGGGGAGCTGTTTTTT. Its translation: CAISPNTGELFF.

This rearrangement joins TRBV5-1 to TRBJ2-3; 12 positions match TRBD2. The junction had 14 bases not matched to a gene; V was cut back by 4 bases and J by 5 bases. CDR3 size: 18 residues. Per the germline V gene, CDR1 is SGHRS and CDR2 is YFSETQ. The CDR3 here is CASSQDRATSGRKDTQYF. As DNA, the CDR3 is TGCGCCAGCAGCCAGGACAGGGCCACTAGCGGGAGGAAAGATACGCAGTATTTT.

The rearrangement uses TRBV6-1 and TRBJ2-5; D might be TRBD1 or TRBD2, each matching 7 bases. The germline CDR1 and CDR2 sequences are MNHNS and SASEGT. The CDR3 extends over 15 amino acids. V lost 7 bases to trimming and J lost 5 bases, with 20 bases between them. This chain's CDR3 is CASTSGGLAEETQYF. The CDR3, as DNA: TGTGCCAGCACCTCAGGGGGGCTAGCGGAGGAGACCCAGTACTTC.

The chain combines TRBV28 with TRBJ1-1; weak D call: TRBD1 (5 bases). The V end lost 6 bases, the J end lost 11 bases, and 16 bases lay between the germline ends. This CDR3 is built from 12 residues. Germline CDR1 reads MDHEN; CDR2 reads SYDVKM. CDR3 loop: CASRAPTVAAFF. CDR3 nucleotide sequence: TGTGCCAGCAGAGCCCCGACAGTTGCCGCTTTCTTT. The entire variable domain, with the rest obtained from reference TRBV28 and TRBJ1-1, is as follows: DVKVTQSSRYLVKRTGEKVFLECVQDMDHENMFWYRQDPGLGLRLIYFSYDVKMKEKGDIPEGYSVSREKKERFSLILESASTNQTSMYLCASRAPTVAAFFGQGTRLTVV.

The V call is TRBV5-4, the J call TRBJ2-1, with 9 bases lining up with TRBD2. V trimming: 9 bases; J trimming: 5 bases; junction bases outside the gene matches: 6. This CDR3 is built from 13 residues. From germline, CDR1 is SGHNT and CDR2 YYREEE (reference sequence). The CDR3 bases are TGTGCCACCGCGGGAGGGCAGGACAATGAGCAGTTCTTC. Protein product: CATAGGQDNEQFF.

In this sample, this clone turned up a few times. V gene TRBV20-1 combines with J gene TRBJ1-1; no clear D gene. The CDR3 spans 11 residues. From germline, CDR1 is DFQATT and CDR2 SNEGSKA (reference sequence). V lost 6 bases and J lost 9, with 14 bases in between. The CDR3 here is CSASGPDQAFF. Written as DNA, the CDR3 is TGCAGTGCCTCGGGCCCCGACCAAGCTTTCTTT.